The 31 T cell receptor beta chains given below trace back to one sample, sequenced in a study of blood T cells in healthy people across ages. Using a J-beta primer mix together with a sample-barcoded 5' primer, a second PCR was run for roughly 6 to 12 cycles. TCRdb itself ran the 5' RACE reads through MiXCR, one entry per CDR3 protein. This table holds hundreds of thousands of distinct CDR3 sequences, around 28% found once. Material for sequencing was blood. The receptors here all came from a woman aged 80 or older in good health.

This clonotype was observed at least ten times. The V gene is TRBV7-2, the J gene TRBJ2-6; TRBD1 agrees at 7 bases. The CDR3 runs to 19 residues. V shed 5 bases, J shed 3 bases, and the junction held 16 bases outside the gene matches. CDR1 and CDR2 (germline): SGHTA, FQGNSA. The CDR3 loop is CASSARQGLNLFGANVLTF. As DNA, the CDR3 is TGTGCCAGCAGCGCCCGACAGGGTCTAAACCTATTTGGGGCCAACGTCCTGACTTTC.

The chain uses TRBV7-2 and TRBJ2-3; D call uncertain. The CDR3 totals 18 residues. Looked up from germline, CDR1 is SGHTA and CDR2 is FQGNSA. Trimming pared 1 base from V and 0 bases from J, leaving 17 bases between. CDR3 in amino acids: CASSLGRLGTPSTDTQYF. DNA of the CDR3: TGTGCCAGCAGCTTAGGAAGGCTGGGAACACCCAGCACAGATACGCAGTATTTT.

In its sample, this clonotype was seen many times. The rearrangement uses TRBV4-3 and TRBJ2-7; TRBD2 is a possible D gene (6 bases). CDR1 is LGHNA and CDR2 is YSLEER in the germline V gene. The CDR3 is 13 residues long. The germline V and J ends were trimmed by 2 bases and 7 bases, with 12 bases remaining between them. CDR3 region: CASSQLLGREQYF. CDR3 bases: TGCGCCAGCAGCCAATTACTAGGGAGGGAGCAGTACTTC.

This sequence joins TRBV5-1 and TRBJ2-4, with D hard to call. V was cut by 0 bases and J by 0 bases, with 7 bases left in between. CDR3 size: 15 residues. Germline V gene data show CDR1 as SGHRS and CDR2 as YFSETQ. The CDR3 bases are TGCGCCAGCAGCTTGGGGCATCTAGCCAAAAACATTCAGTACTTC. Residues: CASSLGHLAKNIQYF.

This clonotype was detected many times. The rearrangement uses TRBV18 and TRBJ1-5, with TRBD1 identical over 9 bases. CDR3 length: 16 amino acids. Losses at the gene ends were 1 base for V and 3 bases for J; bases not matched to a gene: 4. Germline CDR1 KGHSH, CDR2 LQKENI. CDR3 nucleotide sequence: TGTGCCAGCTCACCACTCCGGACAGGGGCCAATCAGCCCCAGCATTTT. Its translation: CASSPLRTGANQPQHF.

This clonotype was counted a few times. The chain recombines TRBV24-1 with TRBJ2-1; 7 positions match TRBD2. The CDR3 has 13 amino acids. Germline CDR1 and CDR2: KGHDR and SFDVKD. V lost 11 bases and J lost 6; bases outside the gene matches: 9. The CDR3 is CAIGTGGPNEQFF. The CDR3 coding sequence is TGTGCCATCGGGACGGGGGGACCCAATGAGCAGTTCTTC.

This clonotype appeared many times. V usage is TRBV12-3 or TRBV12-4 and J usage is TRBJ2-7; D not certain. V gave up 1 base and J gave up 0 bases, with 7 bases separating them. The CDR3 is made up of 14 amino acids. CDR3 coding DNA: TGTGCCAGCAGTTTAGGCAGGATCTCCTACGAGCAGTACTTC. It is translated as CASSLGRISYEQYF.

The rearrangement joins TRBV7-2 to TRBJ1-3, with D unresolved. V lost 6 bases and J 0 bases, leaving 9 bases between the germline ends. The germline CDR1 and CDR2 sequences are SGHTA and FQGNSA. This CDR3 has 14 residues. CDR3 sequence: CASSLRSSGNTIYF. The CDR3 DNA reads as TGTGCCAGCAGTTTACGTAGCTCTGGAAACACCATATATTTT. The full variable domain, with the rest looked up from reference TRBV7-2 and TRBJ1-3, is GAGVSQSPSNKVTEKGKDVELRCDPISGHTALYWYRQSLGQGLEFLIYFQGNSAPDKSGLPSDRFSAERTGGSVSTLTIQRTQQEDSAVYLCASSLRSSGNTIYFGEGSWLTVV.

In its sample, this clonotype was seen many times. The chain links TRBV12-3 or TRBV12-4 to TRBJ2-1; 8 bases are shared with TRBD2. The CDR3 is made up of 15 amino acids. Unmatched junction bases numbered 10, after V lost 6 bases and J lost 6 bases. CDR3 in amino acids: CASSLSGGLSNEQFF. DNA for the CDR3: TGTGCCAGCAGCCTCAGCGGGGGCCTATCCAATGAGCAGTTCTTC.

In this sample, this clonotype turned up a few times. The chain links TRBV3-1 to TRBJ2-7, with 8 bases lining up with TRBD2. The V and J ends lost 1 base and 8 bases, in that order; junction bases with no gene match: 10. Looked up from germline, CDR1 is LGHDT and CDR2 is YNNKEL (reference sequence). The CDR3 covers 15 residues. The CDR3 here is CASSQVREGPGKQYF. For the CDR3, the DNA is TGTGCCAGCAGCCAAGTCCGGGAGGGGCCGGGGAAGCAGTACTTC.

The chain uses TRBV7-9 and TRBJ2-2, with unresolved D. The V gene lost 3 bases and the J gene lost 0 bases, with 11 bases spanning the gap. This CDR3 region has 16 residues. The germline V gene encodes CDR1 SEHNR and CDR2 FQNEAQ (reference sequence). The CDR3 bases are TGTGCCAGCAGCTTTTTGGGAAGGGCGAACACCGGGGAGCTGTTTTTT. Translating gives CASSFLGRANTGELFF.

This clonotype was seen ten or more times. CDR3 sequence: CSARLNRERYEQYF. CDR3 in DNA: TGCAGTGCTAGATTAAACAGGGAACGATACGAGCAGTACTTC. The V and J genes are TRBV20-1 and TRBJ2-7, with D perhaps TRBD1 (6 bases). The germline V gene encodes CDR1 DFQATT and CDR2 SNEGSKA (reference sequence). The CDR3 consists of 14 residues. Trimming left V 2 bases short and J 4 bases short, with 15 bases between.

The chain links TRBV2 to TRBJ2-2; 12 bases align to TRBD1. Germline trimming cut 6 bases from V and 6 bases from J; bases unmatched to any gene: 14. The CDR3 is 18 residues long. Germline lookup yields CDR1 SNHLY and CDR2 FYNNEI. The chain's CDR3 is CASRSLAAGTGGAGELFF. In DNA, the CDR3 is TGTGCCAGCAGGTCGCTCGCCGCCGGGACAGGGGGCGCCGGGGAGCTGTTTTTT.

The sample holds many counts of this clonotype. The chain joins TRBV5-1 to TRBJ1-2; D is undetermined. V was shortened by 0 bases and J by 6 bases, with 9 bases between the two germline ends. The length of the CDR3 is 13 residues. Germline V gene data show CDR1 as SGHRS and CDR2 as YFSETQ. The CDR3 nucleotides are TGCGCCAGCAGCTTGGGCGGGGTCGATGGCTACACCTTC. Translating it yields CASSLGGVDGYTF.

As for this clonotype: Possible read error: a much larger clone is one base away. This chain uses TRBV9 with TRBJ1-5, with D hard to call. The germline gives CDR1 SGDLS, CDR2 YYNGEE. The V gene lost 0 bases and the J gene lost 5 bases, with 12 bases spanning the gap. The CDR3 loop spans 15 amino acids. For the CDR3, the DNA is TGTGCCAGCAGCGTAGATGGACTAGGGCATCAGCCCCAGCATTTT. As protein: CASSVDGLGHQPQHF. Drawing the rest from reference TRBV9 and TRBJ1-5, the complete variable domain is DSGVTQTPKHLITATGQRVTLRCSPRSGDLSVYWYQQSLDQGLQFLIQYYNGEERAKGNILERFSAQQFPDLHSELNLSSLELGDSALYFCASSVDGLGHQPQHFGDGTRLSIL.

This clonotype has ten or more counts. V and J are TRBV5-1 and TRBJ2-4, with no clear D. The germline CDR1 and CDR2 sequences are SGHRS and YFSETQ. This CDR3 contains 16 residues. Trimming removed 4 bases at V and 0 bases at J, with 14 bases between. The CDR3 sequence: CASSPGWGIAKNIQYF. As DNA, the CDR3 is TGCGCCAGCAGCCCCGGCTGGGGTATAGCCAAAAACATTCAGTACTTC.

This clonotype has a handful of counts. A read error is possible here, since a much larger clone lies one base away. This sequence joins TRBV5-1 and TRBJ2-5; D is possibly TRBD1 or TRBD2 (5 bases each). CDR3 length: 14 residues. V lost 3 bases and J lost 2, with 11 bases in between. Germline V gene lookup returns CDR1 SGHRS and CDR2 YFSETQ. CDR3 loop: CASSWGSVQETQYF. CDR3 DNA: TGCGCCAGCAGCTGGGGGTCGGTACAAGAGACCCAGTACTTC.

This clonotype showed up many times. V and J are TRBV7-2 and TRBJ2-1, with a possible D match to TRBD2 (7 bases). This CDR3 contains 16 residues. V was clipped by 4 bases and J by 6 bases, with 19 bases between them. Germline CDR1 SGHTA, CDR2 FQGNSA. The CDR3 loop reads CASSWGGNRATNEQFF. The DNA of the CDR3 is TGTGCCAGCAGCTGGGGGGGGAACAGGGCCACCAATGAGCAGTTCTTC.

With respect to this clonotype: The germline gene is not matched at one end of the junction; a read error may be the cause. This CDR3 reads CVSSLGRDNDNSPLHF. CDR3 in DNA: TGTGTCAGCAGCTTGGGCCGGGACAACGATAATTCACCCCTCCACTTT. V gene TRBV5-6 combines with J gene TRBJ1-6, with D possibly TRBD1 on 6 matching bases. The CDR3 has 16 amino acids. Germline V gene data show CDR1 as SGHDT and CDR2 as YYEEEE.

This clonotype was detected a few times. The chain has TRBV5-4 and TRBJ2-1, with TRBD1 identical over 8 bases. In germline, CDR1 is SGHNT, CDR2 YYREEE (reference sequence). The ends lost 7 bases at V and 10 bases at J; junction bases unmatched: 13. The CDR3 sequence is 14 residues long. CDR3 nucleotide sequence: TGTGCCAGCGGCCAAGGACAGGGCGCCTGCGAGCAGTTCTTC. Protein sequence: CASGQGQGACEQFF.

This clonotype has ten or more counts. The rearrangement uses TRBV12-3 or TRBV12-4 and TRBJ1-1; D is perhaps TRBD1 (5 bases). V gave up 5 bases and J gave up 4 bases, with 11 bases separating them. CDR3 length: 13 amino acids. The CDR3: CASSRGPGTEAFF. In DNA, the CDR3 is TGTGCCAGCAGTCGGGGCCCGGGCACTGAAGCTTTCTTT.

Notes on this clonotype: A much more abundant neighbour one base away suggests this may be a read error. The CDR3 loop is CASTTAGRPEAFF. Written as DNA, the CDR3 is TGTGCCAGCACTACTGCAGGGCGTCCCGAGGCTTTCTTT. The V call is TRBV6-2 or TRBV6-3, the J call TRBJ1-1; perhaps TRBD1 as D (5 bases). V was cut by 7 bases and J by 11 bases, with 20 bases left in between. The CDR3 consists of 13 residues. Germline V CDR1 and CDR2: MNHEY, SVGEGT.

V is TRBV20-1 and J is TRBJ1-2; D is undetermined. This CDR3 contains 10 residues. The V gene's germline CDR1 is DFQATT and CDR2 SNEGSKA (reference sequence). The ends were cut back, 3 bases at V and 12 bases at J, with 11 bases in the middle. CDR3 sequence (DNA): TGCAGTGCTAGTCATGACGGCCACACCTTC. It specifies CSASHDGHTF.

The J gene is TRBJ2-5, the V gene TRBV7-2, with 11 bases fitting TRBD2. The ends lost 0 bases at V and 4 bases at J; junction bases unmatched: 10. CDR3 length: 18 residues. CDR1 is SGHTA, CDR2 FQGNSA, per germline. CDR3 region: CASSLAKLAGETGETQYF. The CDR3 DNA reads TGTGCCAGCAGCTTAGCGAAACTAGCGGGGGAAACGGGAGAGACCCAGTACTTC.

This clonotype was found many times. The rearrangement joins TRBV20-1 to TRBJ1-2, with 9 positions matching TRBD1. The CDR3 runs to 13 residues. Trimming at V came to 0 bases and at J to 4 bases, leaving 0 bases not matched to a gene. Germline CDR1 reads DFQATT; CDR2 reads SNEGSKA (reference sequence). CDR3 DNA sequence: TGCAGTGCTAGAGAGGACAGGGGCTATGGCTACACCTTC. Its protein is CSAREDRGYGYTF.

This rearrangement joins TRBV29-1 to TRBJ1-1; tentatively, D is TRBD1 (5 bases). Germline loops: CDR1 SQVTM, CDR2 ANQGSEA. V was pared by 5 bases and J by 1 base, with 14 bases between. There are 14 residues in the CDR3. CDR3 sequence reads: CSVNVRGRNTEAFF. CDR3 DNA: TGCAGCGTTAACGTCCGGGGCAGGAACACTGAAGCTTTCTTT.

There are many counts of this clonotype. V gene TRBV4-3 combines with J gene TRBJ2-5; tentative D call: TRBD1 (5 bases). Trimming shortened V by 0 bases and J by 5 bases, and 16 bases separated the two germline ends. CDR1 and CDR2 from the germline V gene are LGHNA and YSLEER. The CDR3 loop spans 16 amino acids. The CDR3 DNA follows: TGCGCCAGCAGCCAAGATATCCGGCAGGGTATTGAGACCCAGTACTTC. It codes for CASSQDIRQGIETQYF.

This clonotype has at least ten counts. The chain is built from TRBV5-1 and TRBJ2-5; 7 bases line up with TRBD2. CDR3 length: 14 amino acids. V dropped 5 bases and J dropped 1; count of bases not matched to a gene: 5. Per the germline V gene, CDR1 is SGHRS and CDR2 is YFSETQ. The CDR3 is CASSFSGAQETQYF. The DNA for the CDR3 is TGCGCCAGCAGTTTCAGCGGGGCCCAAGAGACCCAGTACTTC.

On this clonotype itself: This could be a read error, since a much larger clone is one nucleotide away. This chain joins TRBV19 and TRBJ2-1; 10 bases map to TRBD2. Germline V CDR1 and CDR2: LNHDA, SQIVND (reference sequence). CDR3 length equals 15 residues. CDR3 protein: CVSSPQRGGSYEQFF. In DNA form, the CDR3 reads TGTGTCAGTAGTCCCCAGCGGGGGGGCAGTTATGAGCAGTTCTTC.

This clonotype came up many times. CDR3 amino acids: CASSLGTGGDTQYF. DNA for the CDR3: TGTGCCAGCAGCTTAGGGACAGGGGGAGATACGCAGTATTTT. This chain joins TRBV7-2 and TRBJ2-3; TRBD1 agrees at 10 bases. Germline loops: CDR1 SGHTA, CDR2 FQGNSA. This CDR3 has 14 residues. V gave up 1 base and J gave up 5 bases; unmatched junction bases: 0.

This clonotype was counted a single time. A much larger clone lies a single base off, so this may be a read error. The chain couples TRBV27 to TRBJ2-7, with D perhaps matching TRBD1 or TRBD2 (6 bases each). Germline V gene lookup returns CDR1 MNHEY and CDR2 SMNVEV (reference sequence). The CDR3 consists of 13 residues. CDR3 in amino acids: CASSQWGAYEQCF. In DNA, the CDR3 is TGTGCCAGCAGCCAATGGGGGGCCTACGAGCAGTGCTTC.